The present entry profiles one T cell receptor (beta chain) with its context. Its specificity is unknown. Peripheral blood came from all dose cohorts at three timepoints. These data are taken from a study of OX40 agonist ivuxolimab in advanced cancers. Across the study: Ivuxolimab, which is an agonistic anti-OX40 (CD134) antibody, was administered to the patients. Study-wide findings and caveats: At doses 0.1 to 3.0 mg/kg, CD4+ and CD8+ clones expanded.

Sequencing was performed with immunoSEQ multiplex PCR; in TCRdb, only in-frame clones are kept and a portion is missing. The repertoire holds 40,000 to 60,000 clones, about 80% seen once, with 7.9% in the top ten. The length of the CDR3 is 17 residues. Germline CDR1 is SNHLY and CDR2 is FYNNEI. The V gene end was trimmed by 4 bases and the J gene end by 3 bases; junction bases not matched to a gene: 5. The sample was CD4+ or CD8+ T cells sorted from blood, taken in a trial of the OX40 agonist ivuxolimab. The rearrangement joins TRBV2 to TRBJ2-2; 13 bases are shared with TRBD2. The receptor was isolated from an adult with an advanced solid tumor such as melanoma, head and neck, liver or kidney cancer. DNA of the CDR3: TGTGCCAGCAGTGTTGAGGGACTAGCGGGACACACCGGGGAGCTGTTTTTT. Its translation is CASSVEGLAGHTGELFF.